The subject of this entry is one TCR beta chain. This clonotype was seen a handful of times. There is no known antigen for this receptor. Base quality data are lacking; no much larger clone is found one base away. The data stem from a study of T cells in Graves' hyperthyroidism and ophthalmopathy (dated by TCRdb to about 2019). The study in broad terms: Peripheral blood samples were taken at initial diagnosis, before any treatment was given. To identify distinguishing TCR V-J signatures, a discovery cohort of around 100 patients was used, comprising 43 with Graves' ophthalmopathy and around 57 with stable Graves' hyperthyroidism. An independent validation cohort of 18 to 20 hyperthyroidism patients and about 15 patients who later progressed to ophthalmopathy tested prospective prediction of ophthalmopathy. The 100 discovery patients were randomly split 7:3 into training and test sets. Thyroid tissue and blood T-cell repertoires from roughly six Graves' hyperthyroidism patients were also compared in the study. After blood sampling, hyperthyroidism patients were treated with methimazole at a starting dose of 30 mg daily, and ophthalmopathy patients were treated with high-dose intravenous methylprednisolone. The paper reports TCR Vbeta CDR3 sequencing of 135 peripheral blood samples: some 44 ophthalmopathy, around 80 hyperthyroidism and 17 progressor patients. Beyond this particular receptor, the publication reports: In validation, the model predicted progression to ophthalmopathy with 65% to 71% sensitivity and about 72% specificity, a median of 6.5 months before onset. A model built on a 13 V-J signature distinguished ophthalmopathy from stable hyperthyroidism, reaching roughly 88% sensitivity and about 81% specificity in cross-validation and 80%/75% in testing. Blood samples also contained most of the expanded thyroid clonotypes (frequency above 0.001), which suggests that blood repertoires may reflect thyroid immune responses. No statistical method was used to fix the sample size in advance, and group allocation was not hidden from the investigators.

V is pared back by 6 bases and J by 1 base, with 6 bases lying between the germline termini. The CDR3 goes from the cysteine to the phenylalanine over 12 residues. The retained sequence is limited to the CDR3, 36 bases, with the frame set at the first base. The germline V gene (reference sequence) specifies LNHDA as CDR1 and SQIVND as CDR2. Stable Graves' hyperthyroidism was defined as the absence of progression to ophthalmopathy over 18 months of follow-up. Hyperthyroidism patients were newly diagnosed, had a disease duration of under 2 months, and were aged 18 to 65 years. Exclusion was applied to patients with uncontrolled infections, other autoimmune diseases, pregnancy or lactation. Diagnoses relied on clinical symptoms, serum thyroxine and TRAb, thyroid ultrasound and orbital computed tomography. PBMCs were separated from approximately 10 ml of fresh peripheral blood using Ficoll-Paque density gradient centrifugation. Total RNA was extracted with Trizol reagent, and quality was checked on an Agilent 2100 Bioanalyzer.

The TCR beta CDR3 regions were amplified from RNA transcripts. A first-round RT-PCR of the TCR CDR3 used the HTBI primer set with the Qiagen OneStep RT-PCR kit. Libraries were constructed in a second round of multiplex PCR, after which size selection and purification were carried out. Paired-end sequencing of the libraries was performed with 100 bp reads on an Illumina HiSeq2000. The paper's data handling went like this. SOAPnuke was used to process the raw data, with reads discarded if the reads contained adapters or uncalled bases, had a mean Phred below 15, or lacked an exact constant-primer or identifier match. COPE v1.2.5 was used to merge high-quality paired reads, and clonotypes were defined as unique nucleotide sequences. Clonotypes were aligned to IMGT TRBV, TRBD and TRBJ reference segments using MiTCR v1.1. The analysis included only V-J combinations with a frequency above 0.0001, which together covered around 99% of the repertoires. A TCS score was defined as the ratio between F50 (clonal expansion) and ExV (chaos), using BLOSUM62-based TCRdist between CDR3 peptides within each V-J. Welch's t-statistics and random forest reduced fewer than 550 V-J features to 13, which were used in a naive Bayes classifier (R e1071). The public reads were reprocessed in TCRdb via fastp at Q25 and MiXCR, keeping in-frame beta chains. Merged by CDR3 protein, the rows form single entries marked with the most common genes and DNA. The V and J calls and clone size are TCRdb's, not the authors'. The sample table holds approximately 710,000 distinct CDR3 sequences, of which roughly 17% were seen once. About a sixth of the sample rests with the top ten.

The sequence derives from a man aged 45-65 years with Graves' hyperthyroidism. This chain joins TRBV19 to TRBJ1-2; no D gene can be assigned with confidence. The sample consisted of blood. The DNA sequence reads TGTGCCAGTAGGCCGGATAACTATGGCTACACCTTC. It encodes CASRPDNYGYTF.